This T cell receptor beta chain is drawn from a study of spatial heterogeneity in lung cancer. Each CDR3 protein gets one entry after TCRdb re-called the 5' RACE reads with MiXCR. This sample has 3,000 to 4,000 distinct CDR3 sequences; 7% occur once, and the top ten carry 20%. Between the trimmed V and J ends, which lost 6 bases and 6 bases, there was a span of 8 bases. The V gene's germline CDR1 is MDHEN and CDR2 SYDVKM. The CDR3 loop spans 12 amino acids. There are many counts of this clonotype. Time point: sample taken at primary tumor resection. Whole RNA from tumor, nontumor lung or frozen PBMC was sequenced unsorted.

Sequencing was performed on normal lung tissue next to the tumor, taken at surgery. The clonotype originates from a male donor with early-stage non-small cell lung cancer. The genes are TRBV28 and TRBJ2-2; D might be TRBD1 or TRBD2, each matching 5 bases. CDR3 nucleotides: TGTGCCAGCAGCCCGGGGCCCGGGGAGCTGTTTTTT. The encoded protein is CASSPGPGELFF.